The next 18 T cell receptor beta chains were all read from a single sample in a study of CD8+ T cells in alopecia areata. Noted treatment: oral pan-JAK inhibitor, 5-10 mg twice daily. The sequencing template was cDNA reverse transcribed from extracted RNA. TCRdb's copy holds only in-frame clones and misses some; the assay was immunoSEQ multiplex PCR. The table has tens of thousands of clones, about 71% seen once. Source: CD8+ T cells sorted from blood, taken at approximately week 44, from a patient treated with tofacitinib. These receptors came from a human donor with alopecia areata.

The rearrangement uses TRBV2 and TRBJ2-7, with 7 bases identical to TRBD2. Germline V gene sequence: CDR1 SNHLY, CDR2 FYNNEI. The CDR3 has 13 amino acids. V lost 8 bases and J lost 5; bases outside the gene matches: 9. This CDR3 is CASGGRGAHEQYF. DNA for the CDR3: TGTGCCAGCGGGGGGAGGGGAGCCCACGAGCAGTACTTC.

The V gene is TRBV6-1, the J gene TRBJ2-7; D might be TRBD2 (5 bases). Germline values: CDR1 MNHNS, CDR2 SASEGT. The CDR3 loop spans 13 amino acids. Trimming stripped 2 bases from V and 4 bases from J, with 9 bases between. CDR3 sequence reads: CASSETGFYEQYF. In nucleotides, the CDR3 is TGTGCCAGCAGTGAAACGGGGTTTTACGAGCAGTACTTC.

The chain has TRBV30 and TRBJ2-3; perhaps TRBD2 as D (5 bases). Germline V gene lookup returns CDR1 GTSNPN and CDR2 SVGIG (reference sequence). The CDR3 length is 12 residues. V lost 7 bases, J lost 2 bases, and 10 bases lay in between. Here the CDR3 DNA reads TGTGCCTTGGACGACTACACAGATACGCAGTATTTT. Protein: CALDDYTDTQYF.

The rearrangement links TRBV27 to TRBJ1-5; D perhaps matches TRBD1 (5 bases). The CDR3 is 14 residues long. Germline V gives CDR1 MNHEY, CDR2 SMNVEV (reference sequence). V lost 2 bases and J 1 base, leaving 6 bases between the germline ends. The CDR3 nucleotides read TGTGCCAGCAGTTTAAAGGGGAGCAATCAGCCCCAGCATTTT. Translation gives CASSLKGSNQPQHF.

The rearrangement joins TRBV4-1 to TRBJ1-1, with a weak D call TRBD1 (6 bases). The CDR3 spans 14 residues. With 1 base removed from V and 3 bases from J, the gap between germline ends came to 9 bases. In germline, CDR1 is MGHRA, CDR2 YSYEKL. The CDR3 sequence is CASSQVAGDTEAFF. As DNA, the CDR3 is TGCGCCAGCAGCCAAGTTGCAGGGGACACTGAAGCTTTCTTT.

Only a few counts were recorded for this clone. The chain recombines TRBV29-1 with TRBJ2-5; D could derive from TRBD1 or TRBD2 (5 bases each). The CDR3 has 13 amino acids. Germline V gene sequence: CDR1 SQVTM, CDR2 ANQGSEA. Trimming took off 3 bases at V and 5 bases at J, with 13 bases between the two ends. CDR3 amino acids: CSVEYGAGETQYF. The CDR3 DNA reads TGCAGCGTTGAGTACGGGGCCGGGGAGACCCAGTACTTC. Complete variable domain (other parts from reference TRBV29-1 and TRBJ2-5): SAVISQKPSRDICQRGTSLTIQCQVDSQVTMMFWYRQQPGQSLTLIATANQGSEATYESGFVIDKFPISRPNLTFSTLTVSNMSPEDSSIYLCSVEYGAGETQYFGPGTRLLVL.

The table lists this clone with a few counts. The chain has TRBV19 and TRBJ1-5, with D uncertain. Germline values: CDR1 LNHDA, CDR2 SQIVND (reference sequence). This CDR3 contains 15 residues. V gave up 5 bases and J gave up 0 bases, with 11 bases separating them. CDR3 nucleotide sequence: TGTGCCAGTAGTTGGACGAGAAATAGCAATCAGCCCCAGCATTTT. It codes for CASSWTRNSNQPQHF.

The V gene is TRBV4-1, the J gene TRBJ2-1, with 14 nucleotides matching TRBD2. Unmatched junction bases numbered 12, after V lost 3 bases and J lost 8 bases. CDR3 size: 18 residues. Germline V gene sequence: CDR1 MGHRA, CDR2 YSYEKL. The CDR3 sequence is CASSQRGTSGGGGDEQFF. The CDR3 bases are TGCGCCAGCAGCCAGAGGGGGACTAGCGGGGGAGGTGGTGATGAGCAGTTCTTC.

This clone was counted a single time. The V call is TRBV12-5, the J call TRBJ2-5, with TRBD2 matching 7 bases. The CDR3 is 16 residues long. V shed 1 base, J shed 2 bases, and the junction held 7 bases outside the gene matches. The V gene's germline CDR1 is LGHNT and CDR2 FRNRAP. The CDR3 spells CASGLGASGSQETQYF. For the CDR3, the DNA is TGTGCTAGTGGTTTGGGCGCTAGCGGATCTCAAGAGACCCAGTACTTC.

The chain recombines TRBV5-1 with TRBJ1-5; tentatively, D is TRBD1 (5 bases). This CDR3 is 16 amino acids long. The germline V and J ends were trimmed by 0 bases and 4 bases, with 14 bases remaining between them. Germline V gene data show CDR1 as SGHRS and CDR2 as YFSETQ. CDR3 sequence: CASSLGDGGINQPQHF. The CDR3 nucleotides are TGCGCCAGCAGCTTGGGAGACGGGGGAATAAATCAGCCCCAGCATTTT.

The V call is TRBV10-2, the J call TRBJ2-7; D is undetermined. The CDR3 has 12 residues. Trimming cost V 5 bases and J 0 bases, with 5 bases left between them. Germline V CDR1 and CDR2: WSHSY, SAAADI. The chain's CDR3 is CASSQSSYEQYF. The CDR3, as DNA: TGCGCCAGCAGTCAAAGCTCCTACGAGCAGTACTTC.

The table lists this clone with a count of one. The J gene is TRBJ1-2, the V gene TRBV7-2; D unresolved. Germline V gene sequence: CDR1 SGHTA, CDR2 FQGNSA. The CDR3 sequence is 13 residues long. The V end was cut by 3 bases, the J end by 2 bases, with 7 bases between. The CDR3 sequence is CASSFNRNYGYTF. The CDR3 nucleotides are TGTGCCAGCAGCTTTAACAGAAACTATGGCTACACCTTC.

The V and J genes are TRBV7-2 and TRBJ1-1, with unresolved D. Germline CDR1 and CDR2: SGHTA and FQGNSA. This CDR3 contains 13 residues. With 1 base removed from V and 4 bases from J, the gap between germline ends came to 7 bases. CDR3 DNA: TGTGCCAGCAGCTTAGGTACAGCCACTGAAGCTTTCTTT. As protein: CASSLGTATEAFF. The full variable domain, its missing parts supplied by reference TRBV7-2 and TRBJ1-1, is GAGVSQSPSNKVTEKGKDVELRCDPISGHTALYWYRQSLGQGLEFLIYFQGNSAPDKSGLPSDRFSAERTGGSVSTLTIQRTQQEDSAVYLCASSLGTATEAFFGQGTRLTVV.

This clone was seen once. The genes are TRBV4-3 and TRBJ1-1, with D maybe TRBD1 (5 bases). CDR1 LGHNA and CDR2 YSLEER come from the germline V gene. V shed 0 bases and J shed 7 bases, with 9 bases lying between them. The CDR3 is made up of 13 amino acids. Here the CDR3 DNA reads TGCGCCAGCAGCCAAGATAGGGGTAGTGAAGCTTTCTTT. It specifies CASSQDRGSEAFF.

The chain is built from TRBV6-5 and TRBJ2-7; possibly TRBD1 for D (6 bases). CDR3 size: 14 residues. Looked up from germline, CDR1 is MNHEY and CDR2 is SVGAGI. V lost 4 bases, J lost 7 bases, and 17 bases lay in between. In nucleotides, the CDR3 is TGTGCCAGCAGTTTACAGACAGGAGCAAGGGAGCAGTACTTC. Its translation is CASSLQTGAREQYF.

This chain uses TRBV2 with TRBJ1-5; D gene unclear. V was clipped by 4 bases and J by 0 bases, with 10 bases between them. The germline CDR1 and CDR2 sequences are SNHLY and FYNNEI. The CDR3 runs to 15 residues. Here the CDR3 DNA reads TGTGCCAGCAGTGGGCAATTAGCTAGCAATCAGCCCCAGCATTTT. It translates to CASSGQLASNQPQHF.

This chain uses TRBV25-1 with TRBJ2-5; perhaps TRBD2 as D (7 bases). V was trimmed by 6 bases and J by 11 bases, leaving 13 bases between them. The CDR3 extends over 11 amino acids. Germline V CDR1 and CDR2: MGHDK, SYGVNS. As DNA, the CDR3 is TGTGCCAGCAGGCAGGGGAGGGTGCAGTACTTC. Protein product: CASRQGRVQYF. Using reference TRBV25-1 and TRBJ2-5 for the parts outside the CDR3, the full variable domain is EADIYQTPRYLVIGTGKKITLECSQTMGHDKMYWYQQDPGMELHLIHYSYGVNSTEKGDLSSESTVSRIRTEHFPLTLESARPSHTSQYLCASRQGRVQYFGPGTRLLVL.

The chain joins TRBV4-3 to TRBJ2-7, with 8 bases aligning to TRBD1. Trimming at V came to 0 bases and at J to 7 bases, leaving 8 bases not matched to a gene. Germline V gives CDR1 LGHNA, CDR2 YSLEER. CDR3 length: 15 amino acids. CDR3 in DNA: TGCGCCAGCAGCCAAGACCTGGCAGGGGGCGGAGAGCAGTACTTC. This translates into CASSQDLAGGGEQYF.